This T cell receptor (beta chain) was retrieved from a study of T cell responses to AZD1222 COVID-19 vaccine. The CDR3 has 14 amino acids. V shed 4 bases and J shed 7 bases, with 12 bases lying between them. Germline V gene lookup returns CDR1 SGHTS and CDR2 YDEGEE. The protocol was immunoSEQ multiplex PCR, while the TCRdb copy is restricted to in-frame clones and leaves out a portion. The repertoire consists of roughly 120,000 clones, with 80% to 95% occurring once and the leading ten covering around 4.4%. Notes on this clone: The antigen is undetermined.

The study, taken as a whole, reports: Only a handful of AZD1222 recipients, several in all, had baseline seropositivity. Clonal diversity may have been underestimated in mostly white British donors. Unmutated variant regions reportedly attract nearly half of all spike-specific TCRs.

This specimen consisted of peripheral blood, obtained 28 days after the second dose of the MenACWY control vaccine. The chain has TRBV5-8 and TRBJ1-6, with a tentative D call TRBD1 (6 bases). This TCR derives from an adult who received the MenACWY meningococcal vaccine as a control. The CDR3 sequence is CASSRTATNSPLHF. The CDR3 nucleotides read TGTGCCAGCAGCCGGACAGCGACAAATTCACCCCTCCACTTT.